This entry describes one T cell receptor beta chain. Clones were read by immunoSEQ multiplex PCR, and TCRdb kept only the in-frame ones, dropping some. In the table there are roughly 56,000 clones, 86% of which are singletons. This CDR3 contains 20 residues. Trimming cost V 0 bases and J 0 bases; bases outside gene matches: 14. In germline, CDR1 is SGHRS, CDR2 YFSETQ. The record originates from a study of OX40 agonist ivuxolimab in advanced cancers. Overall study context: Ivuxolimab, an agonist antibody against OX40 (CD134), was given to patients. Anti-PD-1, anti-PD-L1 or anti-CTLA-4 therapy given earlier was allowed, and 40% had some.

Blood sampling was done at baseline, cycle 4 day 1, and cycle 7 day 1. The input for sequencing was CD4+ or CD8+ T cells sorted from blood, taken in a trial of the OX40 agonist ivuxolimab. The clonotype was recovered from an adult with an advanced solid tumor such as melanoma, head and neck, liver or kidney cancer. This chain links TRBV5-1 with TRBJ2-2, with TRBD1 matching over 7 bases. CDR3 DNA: TGCGCCAGCAGCTTGGTCCCCGTGGACAGGAGATTCGCGAACACCGGGGAGCTGTTTTTT. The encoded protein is CASSLVPVDRRFANTGELFF.